This T cell receptor beta chain was observed in a study of T cells in Graves' hyperthyroidism and ophthalmopathy. Looking at the study overall: Blood was drawn when the patient was first diagnosed and still untreated.

In regard to this clonotype: Its target is not known.

Uncontrolled infection, other autoimmune disease, pregnancy or lactation barred patients from enrollment. Every diagnosis used clinical symptoms, serum thyroxine and TRAb, thyroid ultrasound and orbital computed tomography. RNA transcripts gave rise to amplified TCR beta CDR3 regions. HTBI primers were the set used in a first-round RT-PCR of the TCR CDR3. TCRdb reanalysed the multiplex PCR reads using MiXCR and keeps one entry per CDR3 protein. The sample has 400,000 to 500,000 distinct CDR3 sequences; approximately 14% are singletons. Study results and limitations: Clonotypes that were expanded in thyroid above 0.001 mostly appeared in blood too.

Sequences were obtained from blood. This TCR derives from a young man with Graves' ophthalmopathy.

This CDR3 is CATGLATNEKLFF. The CDR3 DNA reads TGTGCCACGGGTCTGGCGACTAATGAAAAACTGTTTTTT. The J gene is TRBJ1-4, the V gene TRBV19; D gene unclear. CDR3 length: 13 residues. The V end lost 10 bases, the J end lost 2 bases, and 11 bases lay between the germline ends. Germline CDR1 and CDR2: LNHDA and SQIVND (reference sequence).